Listed below are T cell receptor beta chains from one sample, sequenced in a study of blood T cell repertoires in COVID-19. Produced via immunoSEQ multiplex PCR; TCRdb's table is partial and in-frame only. Among about 90,000 clones listed, approximately 80% were seen once. Sequencing was performed on peripheral blood. The receptor source for this set is a woman in her seventies with active or convalescent COVID-19. Both conserved end residues are part of each CDR3. D genes are given only for firm matches. The listing skips clone size in some rows; elsewhere it reads once, few, many or a size class.

cdr3_aa,cdr3_nt,d_call,v_call,clone_size,j_call
CASSESAGDNGYTF,TGCGCCAGCAGTGAGTCGGCAGGGGATAATGGCTACACCTTC,NA,TRBV10-1,NA,TRBJ1-2
CAISEARGSNEKLFF,TGTGCCATCAGTGAGGCTAGGGGATCTAATGAAAAACTGTTTTTT,NA,TRBV10-3,NA,TRBJ1-4
CASSPRDSPYNEQFF,TGTGCCAGCTCACCACGGGACAGTCCGTACAATGAGCAGTTCTTC,TRBD1,TRBV18,NA,TRBJ2-1
CASSLWGVYEQYF,TGCGCCAGCAGCTTGTGGGGGGTCTACGAGCAGTACTTC,NA,TRBV5-1,NA,TRBJ2-7
CASSYSSGYEQFF,TGTGCCAGCAGTTACTCGAGTGGTTATGAGCAGTTCTTC,NA,TRBV6-2/TRBV6-3,NA,TRBJ2-1
CASSVTSGGVEFF,TGTGCCAGCAGCGTAACTAGCGGGGGGGTGGAATTCTTC,TRBD2,TRBV9,few,TRBJ2-1
CATSDHPGQSLSGANVLTF,TGTGCCACCAGTGATCACCCGGGACAGTCCCTCTCTGGGGCCAACGTCCTGACTTTC,TRBD1,TRBV24-1,NA,TRBJ2-6
CASSATGSSPLHF,TGTGCCAGCAGCGCAACAGGGAGTTCACCCCTCCACTTT,NA,TRBV2,NA,TRBJ1-6
CASSLQGGTEAFF,TGTGCCAGCAGCCTACAGGGGGGGACTGAAGCTTTCTTT,TRBD1,TRBV9,once,TRBJ1-1
CASSPPGLEENTGELFF,TGTGCCAGCAGCCCACCGGGACTAGAAGAGAACACCGGGGAGCTGTTTTTT,TRBD2,TRBV11-3,once,TRBJ2-2
CASSLDRTAKNIQYF,TGCGCCAGCAGCTTAGACAGGACGGCCAAAAACATTCAGTACTTC,NA,TRBV5-1,NA,TRBJ2-4
CASSPLTQGAGRNEQFF,TGTGCCAGCTCACCTCTTACACAGGGGGCAGGAAGGAATGAGCAGTTCTTC,TRBD1,TRBV18,NA,TRBJ2-1
CASSYRDRVPHGYTF,TGTGCCAGCAGTTACCGGGACAGGGTCCCCCATGGCTACACCTTC,TRBD1,TRBV2,once,TRBJ1-2
CASSQGRGNQPQHF,TGTGCCAGCAGTCAGGGCCGGGGCAATCAGCCCCAGCATTTT,NA,TRBV6-5,NA,TRBJ1-5
CSARSRTSRHF,TGCAGTGCTAGATCACGGACTAGTAGGCACTTC,TRBD2,TRBV20-1,NA,TRBJ2-7
CASSFTGLAEQYF,TGCGCCAGCAGCTTTACAGGGCTCGCCGAGCAGTACTTC,NA,TRBV5-1,NA,TRBJ2-7
CASSSRGTGTRNYGYTF,TGTGCCAGCAGCTCCCGGGGAACGGGAACACGAAACTATGGCTACACCTTC,NA,TRBV7-8,few,TRBJ1-2
CASSPETSGGSYEQYF,TGCGCCAGCAGTCCCGAGACTAGCGGGGGTTCCTACGAGCAGTACTTC,TRBD2,TRBV4-1,NA,TRBJ2-7
CASSQAGGTEAFF,TGTGCCAGCAGTCAAGCAGGGGGCACTGAAGCTTTCTTT,TRBD1,TRBV5-4,NA,TRBJ1-1
CASRTGLGFIPGELFF,TGTGCCAGTAGGACCGGACTAGGGTTTATCCCCGGGGAGCTGTTTTTT,TRBD2,TRBV19,NA,TRBJ2-2
CASSNPSGNYGYTF,TGTGCCAGCAGCAACCCCTCAGGGAACTATGGCTACACCTTC,NA,TRBV13,NA,TRBJ1-2
CASSYSASGGTDTQYF,TGTGCCAGCAGTTACTCGGCTAGCGGAGGCACAGATACGCAGTATTTT,TRBD2,TRBV6-6,NA,TRBJ2-3
CASSQPTQGNSYGYTF,TGCGCCAGCAGCCAACCGACCCAGGGTAACAGCTATGGCTACACCTTC,NA,TRBV4-1,NA,TRBJ1-2
CASSQVLASGGGEQFF,TGTGCCAGCAGCCAAGTGCTTGCTAGCGGGGGAGGGGAGCAGTTCTTC,TRBD2,TRBV3-1/TRBV3-2,NA,TRBJ2-1
CASSPQTGRIGYTF,TGTGCCAGCTCACCACAAACAGGGCGGATTGGCTACACCTTC,NA,TRBV18,NA,TRBJ1-2
CSVGQGKETQYF,TGCAGCGTTGGTCAGGGGAAAGAGACCCAGTACTTC,NA,TRBV29-1,NA,TRBJ2-5
CASSTQTGGYYNEQFF,TGTGCCAGTAGTACTCAGACAGGGGGGTACTACAATGAGCAGTTCTTC,TRBD1,TRBV19,NA,TRBJ2-1
CASAFTEGASAFF,TGTGCCAGCGCCTTTACAGAGGGGGCGTCAGCTTTCTTT,TRBD1,TRBV7-2,NA,TRBJ1-1
CASSPGNRGLVNEKLFF,TGCGCCAGCAGCCCGGGGAACAGGGGGCTTGTTAATGAAAAACTGTTTTTT,TRBD1,TRBV4-1,NA,TRBJ1-4
CASSSYTYEQYF,TGTGCCAGCAGCTCCTATACCTACGAGCAGTACTTC,NA,TRBV11-2,NA,TRBJ2-7
CASSLARVAGPGPQSWELFF,TGTGCCAGCAGCTTGGCCCGGGTAGCGGGGCCCGGGCCACAAAGCTGGGAGCTGTTTTTT,TRBD2,TRBV5-4,NA,TRBJ2-2
CASSFLAGGPYEQYF,TGTGCCAGCAGTTTCTTGGCGGGGGGTCCCTACGAGCAGTACTTC,TRBD2,TRBV27,NA,TRBJ2-7
CASSSPWGQGDYEQYF,TGTGCCAGCAGCTCCCCCTGGGGACAGGGGGACTACGAGCAGTACTTC,TRBD1,TRBV7-9,NA,TRBJ2-7
CSVGSVESSYNEQFF,TGCAGCGTTGGAAGCGTTGAAAGCTCCTACAATGAGCAGTTCTTC,NA,TRBV29-1,NA,TRBJ2-1
CAIRREASGVGTQYF,TGTGCCATCAGGAGGGAAGCCTCTGGGGTAGGGACCCAGTACTTC,NA,TRBV10-3,NA,TRBJ2-5
CASSLIPGSEAFF,TGCGCCAGCAGCTTAATACCAGGGTCTGAAGCTTTCTTT,NA,TRBV5-1,NA,TRBJ1-1
CASSPRTAYGYTF,TGTGCCAGCAGTCCCCGGACAGCCTATGGCTACACCTTC,NA,TRBV12-3/TRBV12-4,once,TRBJ1-2
CASSERSGGGADTQYF,TGTGCCAGCAGTGAAAGGAGCGGGGGGGGCGCAGATACGCAGTATTTT,TRBD2,TRBV2,once,TRBJ2-3
CAISVGQAGSSYNSPLHF,TGTGCCATCAGTGTAGGACAGGCGGGTAGCTCCTATAATTCACCCCTCCACTTT,TRBD1,TRBV10-3,NA,TRBJ1-6
CASSAGRQPQHF,TGTGCCAGCTCGGCAGGCCGTCAGCCCCAGCATTTT,NA,TRBV3-1/TRBV3-2,NA,TRBJ1-5
CASSPQGLVETQYF,TGTGCCAGCAGCCCACAAGGACTCGTAGAGACCCAGTACTTC,NA,TRBV3-1/TRBV3-2,NA,TRBJ2-5
CASSQGFRALTGGHTNEQFF,TGTGCCAGCAGCCAAGGGTTTCGGGCCCTTACAGGGGGACATACAAATGAGCAGTTCTTC,TRBD1,TRBV14,NA,TRBJ2-1
CASSSRDSINYGYTF,TGTGCCAGCAGCTCCCGGGACAGCATTAACTATGGCTACACCTTC,TRBD1,TRBV7-9,once,TRBJ1-2
CASSETSAGGTDTQYF,TGTGCCAGCAGCGAGACTAGCGCGGGAGGCACAGATACGCAGTATTTT,TRBD2,TRBV9,NA,TRBJ2-3
CATRQDSYEQFF,TGTGCCACCAGGCAAGACAGCTATGAGCAGTTCTTC,NA,TRBV24-1,NA,TRBJ2-1
CASSLAGGQNSPLHF,TGTGCCAGCAGCTTAGCGGGGGGGCAGAATTCACCCCTCCACTTT,NA,TRBV7-4,NA,TRBJ1-6
CASSHGQGSYEQYF,TGTGCCAGCAGCCACGGACAGGGGTCCTACGAGCAGTACTTC,TRBD1,TRBV7-2,NA,TRBJ2-7
CASSRQYYNSPLHF,TGTGCCAGCAGTCGACAGTATTATAATTCACCCCTCCACTTT,NA,TRBV6-5,NA,TRBJ1-6
CASSQGGSSYEQYF,TGTGCCAGCAGTCAGGGCGGGAGCTCCTACGAGCAGTACTTC,TRBD2,TRBV25-1,NA,TRBJ2-7
CASSTTGKANEKLFF,TGTGCCAGCAGTACCACAGGGAAGGCTAATGAAAAACTGTTTTTT,NA,TRBV28,few,TRBJ1-4
CASGGTGLITDTQYF,TGTGCCAGCGGGGGGACAGGGCTCATCACAGATACGCAGTATTTT,TRBD1,TRBV2,few,TRBJ2-3
CASRQTGENTEAFF,TGTGCCAGCAGGCAGACAGGGGAGAACACTGAAGCTTTCTTT,TRBD1,TRBV25-1,NA,TRBJ1-1
CASSHPGGNHYGYTF,TGTGCCAGCAGTCACCCGGGAGGGAATCACTATGGCTACACCTTC,NA,TRBV3-1/TRBV3-2,NA,TRBJ1-2
CASRGQGANQPQHF,TGTGCCAGCAGGGGACAGGGGGCGAATCAGCCCCAGCATTTT,TRBD1,TRBV6-5,once,TRBJ1-5
CASSQGGNTEAFF,TGTGCCAGCAGCCAAGGAGGGAACACTGAAGCTTTCTTT,NA,TRBV3-1/TRBV3-2,once,TRBJ1-1
CASSPAGGSYEQYF,TGTGCCAGCTCACCAGCGGGGGGCTCCTACGAGCAGTACTTC,TRBD2,TRBV18,NA,TRBJ2-7
CASSPPGLHYNEQFF,TGTGCCAGCAGTCCACCGGGACTACACTACAATGAGCAGTTCTTC,TRBD2,TRBV28,NA,TRBJ2-1
CASSSSYSSYEQYF,TGTGCCAGCAGCTCCTCATACAGCTCCTACGAGCAGTACTTC,NA,TRBV7-2,NA,TRBJ2-7